The 31 T cell receptor beta chains given below trace back to one sample, sequenced in a study of blood T cell repertoires in COVID-19. Measured with immunoSEQ multiplex PCR; TCRdb has only the in-frame clones, and not every one. The data hold approximately 140,000 clones, with approximately 78% observed a single time. Material for sequencing was peripheral blood. All receptors come from a human donor with acute or convalescent COVID-19. The donor label of this sample is uncertain.

This clone has only one observation. The rearrangement links TRBV4-2 to TRBJ1-3, with 7 bases aligning to TRBD1. This CDR3 has 17 amino acids. J was trimmed by 0 bases and V by 1 base; bases with no gene match: 6. Germline V gene lookup returns CDR1 LGHNA and CDR2 YNFKEQ. In DNA form, the CDR3 reads TGTGCCAGCAGCCAAGGAGGACAGGCGAGCTCTGGAAACACCATATATTTT. This codes for CASSQGGQASSGNTIYF.

This chain connects TRBV6-6 to TRBJ1-2; perhaps TRBD1 as D (5 bases). CDR1 and CDR2 from the germline V gene are MNHNY and SVGAGI (reference sequence). The length of the CDR3 is 15 residues. Between the trimmed V and J ends, which lost 6 bases and 8 bases, there was a span of 22 bases. The CDR3 DNA follows: TGTGCCAGCAGGCGCGGAGCCGACAGCTTCGGGGGCTACACCTTC. Translating gives CASRRGADSFGGYTF.

This clone was seen a single time. This chain links TRBV2 with TRBJ2-1; tentative D call: TRBD1 (5 bases). The germline V gene has CDR1 SNHLY and CDR2 FYNNEI. The length of the CDR3 is 12 residues. Trimming removed 6 bases at V and 7 bases at J, with 10 bases between. The CDR3 DNA is TGTGCCAGCAGGGCAGGGTGGAATGAGCAGTTCTTC. The encoded protein is CASRAGWNEQFF. Complete variable domain (other parts from reference TRBV2 and TRBJ2-1): EPEVTQTPSHQVTQMGQEVILRCVPISNHLYFYWYRQILGQKVEFLVSFYNNEISEKSEIFDDQFSVERPDGSNFTLKIRSTKLEDSAMYFCASRAGWNEQFFGPGTRLTVL.

The chain carries TRBV2 and TRBJ1-3, with D possibly TRBD1 on 5 matching bases. CDR1 and CDR2 (germline): SNHLY, FYNNEI. This CDR3 spans 14 amino acids. V lost 8 bases and J lost 0, with 11 bases in between. Here the CDR3 reads CASLQGSSGNTIYF. Here the CDR3 DNA reads TGTGCCAGCCTTCAGGGATCCTCTGGAAACACCATATATTTT.

The CDR3 reads CAWSLGGGNTIYF. In nucleotides, the CDR3 is TGTGCCTGGAGCCTCGGAGGGGGAAACACCATATATTTT. V and J are TRBV30 and TRBJ1-3; D remains ambiguous. Per germline, CDR1 GTSNPN and CDR2 SVGIG (reference sequence). V gave up 3 bases and J gave up 4 bases, with 10 bases separating them. The CDR3 covers 13 residues.

The chain joins TRBV6-5 to TRBJ2-3; 8 bases are shared with TRBD1. Trimming removed 7 bases from V and 3 bases from J; junction bases left unmatched: 6. The CDR3 consists of 14 residues. CDR1 is MNHEY and CDR2 is SVGAGI in the germline V gene. The CDR3 region is CASKGYRGTDTQYF. CDR3 nucleotide sequence: TGTGCCAGCAAGGGGTACAGGGGGACAGATACGCAGTATTTT.

The chain uses TRBV4-1 and TRBJ1-1; D might be TRBD1 (5 bases). V lost 6 bases and J 5 bases, leaving 10 bases between the germline ends. The germline CDR1 and CDR2 sequences are MGHRA and YSYEKL. This CDR3 is built from 12 residues. The CDR3 DNA follows: TGCGCCAGCAGTCCGGGGGGGACTGAAGCTTTCTTT. This encodes CASSPGGTEAFF.

The chain has TRBV30 and TRBJ1-2; D gene unclear. CDR3 length: 10 amino acids. Deletions cut 5 bases from V and 1 base from J, with 2 bases between. Germline CDR1 GTSNPN, CDR2 SVGIG (reference sequence). The CDR3, as DNA: TGTGCCTGGCTTAACTATGGCTACACCTTC. Its translation is CAWLNYGYTF.

The V gene is TRBV5-1, the J gene TRBJ2-7; 10 bases map to TRBD2. V was pared by 2 bases and J by 7 bases, with 6 bases of the junction left unmatched. CDR3 length: 14 amino acids. CDR1 SGHRS and CDR2 YFSETQ come from the germline V gene. The CDR3 nucleotides are TGCGCCAGCAGCTTCAGCGGGGGGGATGGAGAGCAGTACTTC. Residues: CASSFSGGDGEQYF.

The V call is TRBV5-8, the J call TRBJ2-6; 8 bases are shared with TRBD1. Germline V CDR1 and CDR2: SGHTS, YDEGEE. J was trimmed by 3 bases and V by 0 bases; bases with no gene match: 11. The CDR3 consists of 19 residues. CDR3 sequence (DNA): TGTGCCAGCAGCTTGGAAGGGTCAGGGGGCGCATTTGGGGCCAACGTCCTGACTTTC. Residues: CASSLEGSGGAFGANVLTF. The whole variable domain, remainder taken from reference TRBV5-8 and TRBJ2-6, is EAGVTQSPTHLIKTRGQQATLRCSPISGHTSVYWYQQALGLGLQFLLWYDEGEERNRGNFPPRFSGRQFPNYSSELNVNALELEDSALYLCASSLEGSGGAFGANVLTFGAGSRLTVL.

The chain combines TRBV30 with TRBJ1-3; 8 bases are a match to TRBD1. Germline V lookup: CDR1 GTSNPN, CDR2 SVGIG (reference sequence). The junction had 4 bases not matched to a gene; V was cut back by 4 bases and J by 2 bases. CDR3 length: 14 residues. The CDR3 DNA sequence: TGTGCCTGGACGGCGACAGGGGCTGGAAACACCATATATTTT. As protein: CAWTATGAGNTIYF.

The V and J genes are TRBV15 and TRBJ1-1; 7 bases agree with TRBD1. The CDR3 loop spans 13 amino acids. Germline V gene lookup returns CDR1 LNHNV and CDR2 YYDKDF (reference sequence). Unmatched junction bases numbered 4, after V lost 3 bases and J lost 6 bases. CDR3 region: CATSRRQGAEAFF. CDR3 DNA sequence: TGTGCCACCAGCAGGAGACAGGGAGCTGAAGCTTTCTTT. The full variable domain, rest sourced from reference TRBV15 and TRBJ1-1, is DAMVIQNPRYQVTQFGKPVTLSCSQTLNHNVMYWYQQKSSQAPKLLFHYYDKDFNNEADTPDNFQSRRPNTSFCFLDIRSPGLGDTAMYLCATSRRQGAEAFFGQGTRLTVV.

This chain links TRBV5-4 with TRBJ2-2; D is uncertain. The CDR3 spans 13 residues. From germline, CDR1 is SGHNT and CDR2 YYREEE (reference sequence). V lost 1 base and J lost 3, with 4 bases in between. This chain's CDR3 is CASSLRDTGELFF. Here the CDR3 DNA reads TGTGCCAGCAGCTTGCGGGACACCGGGGAGCTGTTTTTT.

The V and J genes are TRBV6-5 and TRBJ2-7; 7 nucleotides agree with TRBD2. The CDR3 runs 15 residues. V lost 0 bases to trimming and J lost 0 bases; unmatched junction nucleotides: 2. Per the germline V gene, CDR1 is MNHEY and CDR2 is SVGAGI. CDR3 nucleotides: TGTGCCAGCAGTTACTCGGGCGGGAGCTCCTACGAGCAGTACTTC. It codes for CASSYSGGSSYEQYF.

The rearrangement uses TRBV2 and TRBJ1-2, with a weak D call TRBD1 (5 bases). The CDR3 spans 13 residues. The germline V gene encodes CDR1 SNHLY and CDR2 FYNNEI. The V end lost 5 bases, the J end lost 5 bases, and 12 bases lay between the germline ends. The CDR3 loop reads CASSTLGLYGYTF. The CDR3 DNA reads as TGTGCCAGCAGTACCTTGGGGCTATATGGCTACACCTTC.

This clone came up once. The sample contains more than one DNA sequence encoding this CDR3. The rearrangement uses TRBV12-3 or TRBV12-4 and TRBJ1-1; 9 nucleotides line up with TRBD1. This CDR3 is 13 amino acids long. V shed 6 bases and J 4 bases; nucleotides not matched to a gene: 3. CDR3 bases: TGTGCCAGCAGCCTACAGGGGGCCACTGAAGCTTTCTTT. Protein product: CASSLQGATEAFF.

CDR3: CASSLVPGRQETQYF. CDR3 DNA sequence: TGTGCCAGCAGCTTAGTACCCGGGAGGCAAGAGACCCAGTACTTC. This chain uses TRBV7-9 with TRBJ2-5; 7 bases align to TRBD2. The CDR3 consists of 15 residues. V trimming: 1 base; J trimming: 2 bases; junction bases outside the gene matches: 4. Germline V gene lookup returns CDR1 SEHNR and CDR2 FQNEAQ (reference sequence). The full variable domain, in which reference TRBV7-9 and TRBJ2-5 provide the parts outside the CDR3, is DTGVSQNPRHKITKRGQNVTFRCDPISEHNRLYWYRQTLGQGPEFLTYFQNEAQLEKSRLLSDRFSAERPKGSFSTLEIQRTEQGDSAMYLCASSLVPGRQETQYFGPGTRLLVL.

The CDR3 bases are TGCGCCAGCAGCGCCGGACAGGTGGGCTCACCCCTCCACTTT. Translated: CASSAGQVGSPLHF. The rearrangement uses TRBV5-1 and TRBJ1-6; TRBD1 agrees at 7 bases. The CDR3 extends over 14 amino acids. The J segment lost 10 bases and the V segment lost 4 bases, leaving 8 bases of the junction unmatched. The germline CDR1 and CDR2 sequences are SGHRS and YFSETQ.

The V and J genes are TRBV18 and TRBJ2-2, with 8 bases aligning to TRBD1. Looked up from germline, CDR1 is KGHSH and CDR2 is LQKENI. With V trimmed by 2 bases and J by 4 bases, 3 bases remained unmatched. The CDR3 is 15 residues long. CDR3 DNA sequence: TGTGCCAGCTCACCAGGGACAGGAACCACCGGGGAGCTGTTTTTT. It codes for CASSPGTGTTGELFF.

The count of this clone is one. The chain links TRBV5-1 to TRBJ2-2, with TRBD1 identical over 8 bases. V shed 0 bases, J shed 3 bases, and the junction held 22 bases outside the gene matches. CDR3 length: 22 amino acids. CDR1 and CDR2 from the germline V gene are SGHRS and YFSETQ. CDR3 protein: CASSLAKRSTDRAIVDTGELFF. The CDR3 bases are TGCGCCAGCAGCTTGGCCAAAAGGAGTACGGACAGGGCTATTGTAGACACCGGGGAGCTGTTTTTT.

This rearrangement joins TRBV7-2 to TRBJ1-4; 8 nucleotides align to TRBD1. This CDR3 is built from 15 residues. Germline trimming cut 5 bases from V and 5 bases from J; bases unmatched to any gene: 7. Germline values: CDR1 SGHTA, CDR2 FQGNSA. CDR3 region: CASSPQTGENEKLFF. CDR3 sequence (DNA): TGTGCCAGCAGCCCGCAGACAGGGGAAAATGAAAAACTGTTTTTT. Variable domain in full (rest from reference TRBV7-2 and TRBJ1-4): GAGVSQSPSNKVTEKGKDVELRCDPISGHTALYWYRQSLGQGLEFLIYFQGNSAPDKSGLPSDRFSAERTGGSVSTLTIQRTQQEDSAVYLCASSPQTGENEKLFFGSGTQLSVL.

The rearrangement joins TRBV6-6 to TRBJ1-5; 9 bases align to TRBD1. Germline CDR1 reads MNHNY; CDR2 reads SVGAGI (reference sequence). V shed 6 bases, J shed 0 bases, and the junction held 6 bases outside the gene matches. The CDR3 covers 16 residues. This CDR3 reads CASSGTGPISNQPQHF. The CDR3 DNA reads as TGTGCCAGCAGCGGGACAGGGCCTATTAGCAATCAGCCCCAGCATTTT.

This chain connects TRBV11-1 to TRBJ2-1; 8 bases line up with TRBD2. The CDR3 length is 15 residues. The junction had 2 bases not matched to a gene; V was cut back by 4 bases and J by 0 bases. CDR1 is SGHAT, CDR2 FQDESV, per germline (reference sequence). The CDR3 is CASSSSGGSYNEQFF. Here the CDR3 DNA reads TGTGCCAGCAGCTCCAGCGGGGGCTCCTACAATGAGCAGTTCTTC.

The chain uses TRBV18 and TRBJ2-1; TRBD2 is a possible D gene (5 bases). Germline V gene sequence: CDR1 KGHSH, CDR2 LQKENI. This CDR3 comprises 13 residues. Trimming removed 3 bases at V and 6 bases at J, with 9 bases between. The CDR3 loop reads CASSPSGGNEQFF. CDR3 coding DNA: TGTGCCAGCTCACCTTCAGGAGGCAATGAGCAGTTCTTC.

The V and J genes are TRBV27 and TRBJ1-4, with unresolved D. V lost 2 bases and J 7 bases, leaving 17 bases between the germline ends. Germline V gene data show CDR1 as MNHEY and CDR2 as SMNVEV (reference sequence). This CDR3 has 16 amino acids. The DNA for the CDR3 is TGTGCCAGCAGTTTAGCTCCGTCTCGGCTAGCTGAAAAACTGTTTTTT. Amino acid sequence: CASSLAPSRLAEKLFF.

The V and J genes are TRBV6-5 and TRBJ1-5; tentatively, D is TRBD1 (6 bases). The CDR3 length is 14 residues. The ends were cut back, 7 bases at V and 4 bases at J, with 14 bases in the middle. Germline CDR1 reads MNHEY; CDR2 reads SVGAGI. The CDR3 reads CASTFGQLNQPQHF. In DNA, the CDR3 is TGTGCCAGCACTTTCGGACAGCTTAATCAGCCCCAGCATTTT.

The V gene is TRBV6-5, the J gene TRBJ2-4; 9 bases map to TRBD1. Germline CDR1 is MNHEY and CDR2 is SVGAGI. The CDR3 is made up of 14 amino acids. J gave up 9 bases and V 0 bases, and 3 bases lay outside the gene matches. CDR3 coding DNA: TGTGCCAGCAGTTACTCCACAGGGGGCGGCATTCAGTACTTC. This encodes CASSYSTGGGIQYF.

This sequence joins TRBV9 and TRBJ2-3; D perhaps matches TRBD2 (5 bases). The CDR3 length is 15 residues. V was clipped by 2 bases and J by 5 bases, with 15 bases between them. Per the germline V gene, CDR1 is SGDLS and CDR2 is YYNGEE. This CDR3 reads CASSVLGRDLDTQYF. The CDR3 DNA follows: TGTGCCAGCAGCGTCCTTGGACGGGATTTAGATACGCAGTATTTT.

The table lists this clone with a few counts. This sequence joins TRBV6-2 or TRBV6-3 and TRBJ2-3; D possibly corresponds to TRBD1 (5 bases). The germline V gene encodes CDR1 MNHEY and CDR2 SVGEGT. The CDR3 sequence is 14 residues long. The ends were cut back, 6 bases at V and 0 bases at J, with 10 bases in the middle. DNA of the CDR3: TGTGCCAGCAGCCCGACAGCTAGCACAGATACGCAGTATTTT. Translated, it gives CASSPTASTDTQYF.

The CDR3 nucleotides are TGTGCCAGCAGTTTAGACCAGCGGGGGCTACAGTACTTC. Amino acids: CASSLDQRGLQYF. V is TRBV12-3 or TRBV12-4 and J is TRBJ2-7, with 8 bases matching TRBD2. V shed 1 base and J 10 bases; nucleotides not matched to a gene: 6. This CDR3 region has 13 residues.

This chain's CDR3 is CASSGQTNTEAFF. Written as DNA, the CDR3 is TGTGCCAGCAGTGGACAGACGAACACTGAAGCTTTCTTT. The genes are TRBV2 and TRBJ1-1, with a possible D match to TRBD1 (5 bases). Germline CDR1 reads SNHLY; CDR2 reads FYNNEI. The CDR3 runs 13 residues. V gave up 4 bases and J gave up 1 base, with 7 bases separating them.